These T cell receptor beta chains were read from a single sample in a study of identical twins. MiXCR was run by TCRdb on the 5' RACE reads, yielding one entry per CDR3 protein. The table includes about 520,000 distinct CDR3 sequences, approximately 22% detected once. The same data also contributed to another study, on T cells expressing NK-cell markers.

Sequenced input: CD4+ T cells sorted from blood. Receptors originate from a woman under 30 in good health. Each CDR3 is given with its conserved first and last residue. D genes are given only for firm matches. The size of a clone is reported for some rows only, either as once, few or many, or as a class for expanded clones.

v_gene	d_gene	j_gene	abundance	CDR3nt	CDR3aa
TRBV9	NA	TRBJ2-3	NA	TGTGCCAGCAGCGTAGTAATGGGAGCCAACACAGATACGCAGTATTTT	CASSVVMGANTDTQYF
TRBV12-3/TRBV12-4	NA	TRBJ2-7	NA	TGTGCCAGCAGTTTAAACAGAGCCGAGCAGTACTTC	CASSLNRAEQYF
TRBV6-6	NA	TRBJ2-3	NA	TGTGCCAGCAGACCGGGACCCGATACGCAGTATTTT	CASRPGPDTQYF
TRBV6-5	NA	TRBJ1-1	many	TGTGCCAGCAGTTACGGGGGGAGCACTCTTGAAGCTTTCTTT	CASSYGGSTLEAFF
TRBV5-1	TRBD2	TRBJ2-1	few	TGCGCCAGCAGCTTCCCGAGGACTAGCGTCAATGAGCAGTTCTTC	CASSFPRTSVNEQFF
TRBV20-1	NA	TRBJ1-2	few	TGCAGTGCTAGCGACGGTCAGGGACTCTATGGCTACACCTTC	CSASDGQGLYGYTF
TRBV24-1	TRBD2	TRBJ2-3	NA	TGTGCCACCAGTGACCCCAGCGGGAGGGCCCCAGATACGCAGTATTTT	CATSDPSGRAPDTQYF
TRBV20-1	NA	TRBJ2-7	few	TGCAGTGCTAGGCCGGCTAAGATCTCCTACGAGCAGTACTTC	CSARPAKISYEQYF
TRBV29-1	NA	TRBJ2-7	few	TGCAGCGTTGTACTCGCAAATTCCTACGAGCAGTACTTC	CSVVLANSYEQYF
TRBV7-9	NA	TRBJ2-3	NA	TGTGCCAGCGAGTTCAGCGGGCGAGGCACAGATACGCAGTATTTT	CASEFSGRGTDTQYF
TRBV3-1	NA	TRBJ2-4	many	TGTGCCAGCAGCCTTACAGGAGGGGCGGCCAAAAACATTCAGTACTTC	CASSLTGGAAKNIQYF
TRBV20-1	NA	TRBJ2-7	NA	TGCAGTGCTAACATGGGACTTTCCTACGAGCAGTACTTC	CSANMGLSYEQYF
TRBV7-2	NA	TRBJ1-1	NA	TGTGCCAGCAGCTTTGCATGGGGGTCTGAAGCTTTCTTT	CASSFAWGSEAFF
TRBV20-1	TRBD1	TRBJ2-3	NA	TGCAGTGCTAGGAACGCTCGGACAGGGGTACCAGATACGCAGTATTTT	CSARNARTGVPDTQYF